The 13 T cell receptor beta chains below all came from one sample that was sequenced in a study of regulatory T cells in long-lasting Graves disease. The TCR beta library used iRepertoire HTBI primers with Arm-PCR amplification of CDR3. TCRdb passed the multiplex PCR reads through MiXCR, listing each CDR3 protein once. The sample carries 350,000 to 450,000 distinct CDR3 sequences, roughly 21% recorded once. Time point in this sample: persistent/refractory GD, antithyroid drugs over 5 years with positive TRAb. From PBMCs, RNA was extracted and then used to make the TCR library. The sequenced sample was peripheral blood mononuclear cells (PBMCs), obtained when the disease was refractory, from a patient treated with antithyroid drugs. Receptors originate from a female donor with Graves disease.

This clonotype was observed many times. The CDR3 coding sequence is TGTGCCAGCAGCCCAGCCTGGACAGGGGGCTCCAGGGTCACCGGGGAGCTGTTTTTT. It yields the protein CASSPAWTGGSRVTGELFF. V and J are TRBV28 and TRBJ2-2, with 11 nucleotides matching TRBD1. Trimming at V came to 6 bases and at J to 4 bases, leaving 16 bases not matched to a gene. The germline gives CDR1 MDHEN, CDR2 SYDVKM. This CDR3 has 19 residues.

This clonotype was counted only a few times. An end of the junction does not agree with germline; a read error may underlie this. The chain couples TRBV9 to TRBJ1-5; weak D call: TRBD1 (6 bases). The CDR3 is 14 residues long. Per germline, CDR1 SGDLS and CDR2 YYNGEE. In DNA form, the CDR3 reads TGTGCCAGCAGCGTAGAGGGGGGCAACCAGCCCCAGCATTTT. This encodes CASSVEGGNQPQHF.

This clonotype has just a few counts. The chain uses TRBV20-1 and TRBJ2-5; D gene unclear. Germline V lookup: CDR1 DFQATT, CDR2 SNEGSKA (reference sequence). The ends were cut back, 8 bases at V and 3 bases at J, with 13 bases in the middle. The CDR3 extends over 12 amino acids. The CDR3, as DNA: TGCAGTTTTAGGACGGCCAAAGAGACCCAGTACTTC. Translation: CSFRTAKETQYF.

This sequence joins TRBV11-2 and TRBJ2-5; 11 nucleotides agree with TRBD2. This CDR3 region has 15 residues. Germline lookup yields CDR1 SGHAT and CDR2 FQNNGV. Trimming at V came to 4 bases and at J to 4 bases, leaving 5 bases not matched to a gene. CDR3 residues: CASSSLAGGTETQYF. DNA of the CDR3: TGTGCCAGCAGCTCGCTAGCGGGAGGAACAGAGACCCAGTACTTC.

This clonotype occurred a few times. This chain connects TRBV20-1 to TRBJ2-7; 11 bases match TRBD2. The germline CDR1 and CDR2 sequences are DFQATT and SNEGSKA (reference sequence). There are 15 residues in the CDR3. Trimming took 5 bases from V and 2 from J; bases not matched to a gene: 8. This CDR3 is CSAQNLAGGAYEQYF. Here the CDR3 DNA reads TGCAGTGCTCAGAATCTAGCGGGAGGTGCCTACGAGCAGTACTTC.

This clonotype was observed at least ten times. This sequence joins TRBV20-1 and TRBJ1-5; 8 positions agree with TRBD1. The trim removed 5 bases at V and 4 bases at J, leaving 7 bases unmatched. Germline V gene sequence: CDR1 DFQATT, CDR2 SNEGSKA (reference sequence). The CDR3 extends over 14 amino acids. The CDR3, as DNA: TGCAGTGCTCCCGGACAGGGCTCTAATCAGCCCCAGCATTTT. Protein product: CSAPGQGSNQPQHF.

This clonotype was counted only a few times. The rearrangement links TRBV5-1 to TRBJ2-5; 13 bases agree with TRBD2. The germline V gene encodes CDR1 SGHRS and CDR2 YFSETQ. J was trimmed by 2 bases and V by 4 bases; bases with no gene match: 5. This CDR3 is built from 16 residues. As DNA, the CDR3 is TGCGCCAGCAGCCCCGGGGGACTAGCGGGGCAAGAGACCCAGTACTTC. It translates to CASSPGGLAGQETQYF.

This clonotype was counted only a few times. V is TRBV15 and J is TRBJ2-1; D remains unclear. Trimming removed 3 bases from V and 5 bases from J, with 8 bases in between. This CDR3 has 13 amino acids. CDR1 and CDR2 (germline): LNHNV, YYDKDF (reference sequence). CDR3 region: CATSRETNNEQFF. Here the CDR3 DNA reads TGTGCCACCAGCAGGGAAACGAACAATGAGCAGTTCTTC. The whole variable domain, filled in from reference TRBV15 and TRBJ2-1, reads DAMVIQNPRYQVTQFGKPVTLSCSQTLNHNVMYWYQQKSSQAPKLLFHYYDKDFNNEADTPDNFQSRRPNTSFCFLDIRSPGLGDTAMYLCATSRETNNEQFFGPGTRLTVL.

The rearrangement uses TRBV6-2 or TRBV6-3 and TRBJ1-5, with D unresolved. The CDR3 extends over 13 amino acids. V lost 3 bases to trimming and J lost 9 bases, with 12 bases between them. CDR1 and CDR2 (germline): MNHEY, SVGEGT. The CDR3 sequence: CASSYVSCWPQHF. As DNA, the CDR3 is TGTGCCAGCAGTTATGTAAGTTGTTGGCCCCAGCATTTT.

The J gene is TRBJ2-1, the V gene TRBV4-1, with D possibly matching TRBD1 (6 bases). V lost 4 bases, J lost 8 bases, and 18 bases lay in between. This CDR3 spans 15 amino acids. CDR1 MGHRA and CDR2 YSYEKL come from the germline V gene. This chain's CDR3 is CASSLTTGNWDEQFF. The CDR3 bases are TGCGCCAGCAGCCTAACCACAGGGAACTGGGATGAGCAGTTCTTC.

This clonotype was recorded only once. The chain is built from TRBV4-1 and TRBJ1-4; D uncertain. The CDR3 length is 16 residues. Germline V gene lookup returns CDR1 MGHRA and CDR2 YSYEKL. Trimming pared 3 bases from V and 4 bases from J, leaving 15 bases between. CDR3 sequence reads: CASSHPGWGNNEKLFF. The CDR3 nucleotides read TGCGCCAGCAGCCATCCTGGGTGGGGAAATAATGAAAAACTGTTTTTT.

The chain employs TRBV3-1 and TRBJ2-7, with 9 bases fitting TRBD2. With V trimmed by 4 bases and J by 4 bases, 8 bases remained unmatched. This CDR3 is 15 amino acids long. Per germline, CDR1 LGHDT and CDR2 YNNKEL (reference sequence). The CDR3 sequence is CASSPSIAGVYEQYF. The CDR3 DNA is TGTGCCAGCAGCCCATCCATAGCGGGAGTATACGAGCAGTACTTC.

This clonotype occurred once. This rearrangement joins TRBV4-1 to TRBJ1-1; possibly TRBD1 for D (5 bases). CDR1 MGHRA and CDR2 YSYEKL come from the germline V gene. V gave up 2 bases and J gave up 7 bases, with 11 bases separating them. This CDR3 region has 13 residues. CDR3 sequence (DNA): TGCGCCAGCAGCCAACCCTGGGACCGTGAAGCTTTCTTT. This translates into CASSQPWDREAFF.